These 2 T cell receptor beta chains originate from one sample sequenced in a study of cytomegalovirus exposure and HLA in healthy donors. Repertoires were generated with immunoSEQ multiplex PCR, while TCRdb's copy carries only in-frame clones and drops some. The sample lists roughly 65,000 clones, around 92% occurring once. The sample taken for sequencing was PBMCs. The receptors were gathered from a man between 18 and 35 years old in good health and CMV-seropositive.

V is TRBV25-1 and J is TRBJ2-3; TRBD2 agrees at 12 bases. V lost 6 bases and J lost 6; bases outside the gene matches: 13. CDR1 is MGHDK and CDR2 is SYGVNS in the germline V gene. This CDR3 contains 17 residues. This chain's CDR3 is CASSEPLLAGGADTQYF. CDR3 sequence (DNA): TGTGCCAGCAGCGAACCCCTCCTAGCGGGAGGGGCCGATACGCAGTATTTT.

The chain has TRBV5-1 and TRBJ2-2, with D possibly being TRBD1 (5 bases). The V gene lost 3 bases and the J gene lost 3 bases, with 12 bases spanning the gap. CDR3 length: 15 residues. Germline assignment: CDR1 SGHRS and CDR2 YFSETQ. CDR3 amino acids: CASSSPGKDTGELFF. The DNA of the CDR3 is TGCGCCAGCAGCTCCCCAGGGAAGGACACCGGGGAGCTGTTTTTT. Together with reference TRBV5-1 and TRBJ2-2, the CDR3 gives the full variable domain: KAGVTQTPRYLIKTRGQQVTLSCSPISGHRSVSWYQQTPGQGLQFLFEYFSETQRNKGNFPGRFSGRQFSNSRSEMNVSTLELGDSALYLCASSSPGKDTGELFFGEGSRLTVL.